The next 7 T cell receptor beta chains were all read from a single sample in a study of blood T cell repertoires in COVID-19. Profiled with immunoSEQ multiplex PCR; TCRdb holds only in-frame clones, not every one. The table records about 250,000 clones, approximately 90% of them present only once. Material: peripheral blood. The source of these receptors is a woman aged 25 to 45 with COVID-19, enrolled during active disease.

This chain uses TRBV2 with TRBJ2-5, with TRBD1 identical over 10 bases. Germline trimming cut 3 bases from V and 1 base from J; bases unmatched to any gene: 2. The CDR3 is 15 residues long. Per germline, CDR1 SNHLY and CDR2 FYNNEI. The CDR3 loop reads CASSEDRGFQETQYF. CDR3 DNA sequence: TGTGCCAGCAGTGAGGACAGGGGGTTCCAAGAGACCCAGTACTTC.

This chain connects TRBV6-5 to TRBJ1-2, with D possibly being TRBD1 (6 bases). CDR3 length: 13 amino acids. Germline V lookup: CDR1 MNHEY, CDR2 SVGAGI. V shed 7 bases and J shed 0 bases, with 9 bases lying between them. In nucleotides, the CDR3 is TGTGCCAGCACCAGGGGTACTAACTATGGCTACACCTTC. This translates into CASTRGTNYGYTF.

The chain recombines TRBV15 with TRBJ1-2; perhaps TRBD1 as D (5 bases). CDR1 is LNHNV, CDR2 YYDKDF, per germline (reference sequence). The CDR3 loop spans 16 amino acids. V was clipped by 1 base and J by 4 bases, with 16 bases between them. CDR3 in DNA: TGTGCCACCAGCAGAGTCGAGGCAGGGCGTTCCTATGGCTACACCTTC. It is translated as CATSRVEAGRSYGYTF.

V gene TRBV6-5 combines with J gene TRBJ1-3, with D possibly matching TRBD1 (5 bases). V shed 2 bases and J shed 2 bases, with 10 bases lying between them. CDR1 and CDR2 (germline): MNHEY, SVGAGI. The CDR3 covers 15 residues. In DNA form, the CDR3 reads TGTGCCAGCAGTTACGGGGTAGGGGCTGGAAACACCATATATTTT. It yields the protein CASSYGVGAGNTIYF.

The rearrangement uses TRBV7-8 and TRBJ1-1; D may be TRBD1 (5 bases). The V and J ends lost 1 base and 6 bases respectively, with 12 bases between them. This CDR3 is built from 14 residues. Germline V CDR1 and CDR2: SGHVS, FQNEAQ. The CDR3 nucleotides read TGTGCCAGCAGCTTAGTCTCAGAAGGGGCTGAAGCTTTCTTT. Translating it yields CASSLVSEGAEAFF. Using reference TRBV7-8 and TRBJ1-1 for the parts outside the CDR3, the full variable domain is GAGVSQSPRYKVAKRGQDVALRCDPISGHVSLFWYQQALGQGPEFLTYFQNEAQLDKSGLPSDRFFAERPEGSVSTLKIQRTQQEDSAVYLCASSLVSEGAEAFFGQGTRLTVV.

The sample holds one count of this clone. CDR3: CASSRQLNTEAFF. CDR3 DNA: TGTGCCAGCAGCAGACAACTGAACACTGAAGCTTTCTTT. V gene TRBV7-9 combines with J gene TRBJ1-1, with D hard to call. V gave up 5 bases and J gave up 0 bases, with 7 bases separating them. CDR1 is SEHNR, CDR2 FQNEAQ, per germline (reference sequence). The CDR3 is made up of 13 amino acids.

This rearrangement joins TRBV4-3 to TRBJ1-2; tentative D call: TRBD1 (5 bases). The CDR3 consists of 15 residues. CDR1 LGHNA and CDR2 YSLEER come from the germline V gene. V was cut by 0 bases and J by 2 bases, with 10 bases left in between. As DNA, the CDR3 is TGCGCCAGCAGCCAAGATGGGGGGAAAAACTATGGCTACACCTTC. Its translation is CASSQDGGKNYGYTF.